This TCR beta chain appears in the sequencing data of a study of cytomegalovirus exposure and HLA in healthy donors. This PCR relied on a set of 60 Vbeta primers and 13 Jbeta primers. Produced via immunoSEQ multiplex PCR; TCRdb's table is partial and in-frame only. This table lists more than 100,000 clones. This clonotype was sampled from a man between 18 and 35 years old in good health and CMV-seronegative. The sequenced material came from PBMCs.

Here the CDR3 reads CASSPGQGAEAFF. As DNA, the CDR3 is TGTGCCAGCAGCCCGGGACAGGGGGCTGAAGCTTTCTTT. The V and J genes are TRBV2 and TRBJ1-1, with 11 bases matching TRBD1. V was clipped by 6 bases and J by 6 bases; unmatched bases: 3. Germline V gene data show CDR1 as SNHLY and CDR2 as FYNNEI. The CDR3 sequence is 13 residues long.